This T cell receptor beta chain stems from a study of T-cell memory formation after mild COVID-19. In the study overall: Largely, the TCR clusters proved donor specific. The study, taken as a whole, reports: Whereas later expanders leaned CD4+, clones contracting day 15 to 85 showed a balanced CD4/CD8 makeup. Confirmation of SARS-CoV-2 specificity was lacking for second-wave clones peaking day 37.

There are 15 residues in the CDR3. There are a few counts of this clonotype. The antigen remains unidentified. With constant-segment primers, 5'RACE yielded cDNA libraries of TCR alpha and TCR beta that carried sample barcodes and UMIs. MiXCR, run by TCRdb on the 5' RACE reads, gives a single entry per CDR3 protein. The sample yields roughly 100,000 distinct CDR3 sequences, over 15% seen once. Input material: PBMCs or a T cell subset sorted from them (not recorded which). The chain carries TRBV12-3 or TRBV12-4 and TRBJ2-3, with D unresolved. This TCR was sampled from an adult woman who had mild COVID-19 (a few samples of this study predate the infection). Cell type and time point are not known. CDR3 protein: CASGPLGRGTDTQYF. CDR3 in DNA: TGTGCTTCGGGCCCTCTAGGAAGGGGCACAGATACGCAGTATTTT.